The 5 T cell receptor beta chains in this list originate from one sample, sequenced in a study of blood T cell repertoires in COVID-19. Data came from immunoSEQ multiplex PCR; TCRdb stores just in-frame clones and leaves some out. The sample includes about 86,000 clones, about 82% seen only once; the top ten take nearly 3.5%. The sample comprised peripheral blood. All receptors come from a man aged 50-60 years with acute or convalescent COVID-19.

The V call is TRBV6-2 or TRBV6-3, the J call TRBJ2-1; 9 bases agree with TRBD2. Germline values: CDR1 MNHEY, CDR2 SVGEGT. The CDR3 covers 15 residues. After removal of 6 bases from V and 7 bases from J, the junction contained 10 bases not matched to a gene. CDR3 sequence (DNA): TGTGCCAGCAGCGAGCGGGAGGCTTCGGGAAATGAGCAGTTCTTC. Amino acids: CASSEREASGNEQFF.

CDR3 residues: CASSQDMASGLNEQFF. CDR3 sequence (DNA): TGTGCCAGCAGCCAAGATATGGCTAGCGGGTTGAATGAGCAGTTCTTC. The chain combines TRBV4-2 with TRBJ2-1, with TRBD2 matching over 8 bases. Germline V CDR1 and CDR2: LGHNA, YNFKEQ. With V trimmed by 0 bases and J by 7 bases, 8 bases remained unmatched. The length of the CDR3 is 16 residues.

This clone was seen a handful of times. The genes are TRBV29-1 and TRBJ1-6, with D maybe TRBD1 (5 bases). Germline CDR1 reads SQVTM; CDR2 reads ANQGSEA. The CDR3 is made up of 13 amino acids. V shed 2 bases and J shed 9 bases, with 11 bases lying between them. The CDR3 DNA sequence: TGCAGCGTTGAACCCAGGGAGGGTTCACCCCTCCACTTT. This gives the protein CSVEPREGSPLHF.

The chain links TRBV7-2 to TRBJ2-3; TRBD2 might be the D (7 bases). The CDR3 spans 15 residues. In germline, CDR1 is SGHTA, CDR2 FQGNSA. V dropped 3 bases and J dropped 2 bases, with 12 bases sitting between them. This chain's CDR3 is CASSFSGGATDTQYF. In DNA form, the CDR3 reads TGTGCCAGCAGCTTCTCTGGGGGGGCCACAGATACGCAGTATTTT.

The rearrangement uses TRBV25-1 and TRBJ2-3; a weak D match, TRBD1 (6 bases). Trimming pared 5 bases from V and 6 bases from J, leaving 15 bases between. CDR1 is MGHDK, CDR2 SYGVNS, per germline. The CDR3 has 14 amino acids. The CDR3 DNA reads TGTGCCAGCAGTAAGCAGGGGAGTGAGGATACGCAGTATTTT. This gives the protein CASSKQGSEDTQYF.